The rows below give T cell receptor beta chains drawn from one sample of a study of tumor and adjacent non-tumor tissue in lung cancer. TCRdb used MiXCR to reprocess the multiplex PCR reads, holding one entry per CDR3 protein. Among about 93,000 distinct CDR3 sequences listed, 67% were seen once. The sequencing input was lung tumor tissue. These receptors all stem from a man in his fifties or sixties with non-small cell lung cancer. Each CDR3 is given with its conserved first and last residue. The order of the fields is clone size, J gene, D gene, V gene, CDR3 protein, CDR3 DNA. A D gene is named only where the DNA matches it firmly. Some rows mark clone size as missing; the rest say once, few, many or name a class of expanded clone.

>-|TRBJ2-3|TRBD2|TRBV20-1
CSASRGTSSIVTDTQYF
TGCAGTGCTAGTAGGGGGACTAGCTCCATCGTTACAGATACGCAGTATTTT
>-|TRBJ2-3|-|TRBV12-3/TRBV12-4
CAGSALYTQYF
TGTGCCGGCAGCGCCTTGTATACGCAGTATTTT
>-|TRBJ2-7|-|TRBV6-2/TRBV6-3
CASTYSTIGAYEQYF
TGTGCCAGCACTTACTCGACGATCGGGGCCTACGAGCAGTACTTC
>many|TRBJ2-3|-|TRBV6-1
CASSEDGRTDTQYF
TGTGCCAGCAGTGAAGACGGACGCACAGATACGCAGTATTTT
>-|TRBJ2-7|TRBD1|TRBV6-2/TRBV6-3
CASSPTGTGVYEQYF
TGTGCCAGCAGCCCCACCGGGACAGGAGTTTACGAGCAGTACTTC
>-|TRBJ1-5|TRBD1|TRBV6-6
CASSKTAGTGSSNQSQHF
TGTGCCAGCAGCAAAACTGCGGGGACAGGCTCTAGCAACCAGTCCCAGCATTTT
>-|TRBJ2-1|TRBD1|TRBV11-1
CASSFRTGSYDEQFF
TGTGCAAGCAGCTTCCGGACAGGGTCCTACGATGAGCAGTTCTTC
>-|TRBJ2-5|TRBD2|TRBV6-1
CASMGLAGKETQYF
TGTGCCAGCATGGGACTAGCGGGAAAAGAGACCCAGTACTTC
>-|TRBJ2-1|TRBD2|TRBV18
CASSPGLAFYNEQFF
TGTGCCAGCTCACCGGGACTAGCGTTTTACAATGAGCAGTTCTTC
>-|TRBJ1-2|TRBD1|TRBV11-1
CASSYRLTGDDCGYTF
TGTGCCAGCAGTTATAGACTGACAGGGGACGACTGTGGCTACACCTTC
>many|TRBJ1-5|-|TRBV6-1
CASHRSNQPQHF
TGTGCCAGTCACAGAAGCAATCAGCCCCAGCATTTT
>many|TRBJ1-5|TRBD1|TRBV10-3
CAISGQGNQPQHF
TGTGCCATCAGCGGACAGGGTAATCAGCCCCAGCATTTT
>many|TRBJ2-2|-|TRBV20-1
CSATGTRNTGELFF
TGCAGTGCCACCGGGACCAGGAACACCGGGGAGCTGTTTTTT
>-|TRBJ2-1|-|TRBV20-1
CSAKGSTVYSEQFF
TGCAGTGCTAAAGGTAGCACGGTCTACAGTGAGCAGTTCTTC
>once|TRBJ2-7|-|TRBV28
CAGSVRGHPEYF
TGTGCCGGCAGTGTAAGGGGACACCCGGAATACTTC
>-|TRBJ1-2|-|TRBV29-1
CSVVRNNYGYTF
TGCAGCGTTGTAAGAAACAACTATGGCTACACCTTC
>few|TRBJ1-1|-|TRBV11-2
CASSLVQGFVNTEVFF
TGTGCCAGCAGCTTAGTTCAGGGATTCGTCAATACTGAAGTTTTCTTT
>-|TRBJ1-2|-|TRBV12-3/TRBV12-4
CASSLGQGGGCTF
TGTGCCAGCAGTTTGGGTCAGGGCGGTGGTTGCACCTTC
>-|TRBJ2-3|TRBD1|TRBV11-3
CASSPRQGVTDTQYF
TGTGCCAGCAGCCCAAGACAGGGAGTCACAGATACGCAGTATTTT
>-|TRBJ1-2|-|TRBV4-2
CASSQHIVPLYYTF
TGTGCCAGCAGCCAACATATCGTGCCGTTGTACTACACCTTT
>-|TRBJ1-1|-|TRBV7-2
CASSLESVGNTEAFF
TGTGCCAGCAGCTTAGAATCTGTCGGGAACACTGAAGCTTTCTTT
>-|TRBJ2-3|-|TRBV5-5
CASSSDVRTNTQYF
TGTGCCAGCAGCTCGGATGTGCGCACAAATACGCAGTATTTT
>once|TRBJ2-7|TRBD1|TRBV7-9
CASSNRDRGAYEQHF
TGTGCCAGCAGCAACCGGGACAGGGGTGCCTACGAGCAGCACTTC
>-|TRBJ2-1|-|TRBV20-1
CSAPGADHSYNEQFF
TGCAGTGCTCCGGGGGCCGACCACTCCTACAATGAGCAGTTCTTC
>-|TRBJ1-2|-|TRBV6-5
CASSQGVGCTF
TGTGCCAGCAGTCAAGGTGTTGGTTGCACCTTC
>-|TRBJ2-1|-|TRBV28
CASTYSGRSYNEQFF
TGTGCCAGCACTTATAGTGGGCGGTCCTACAATGAGCAGTTCTTC
>-|TRBJ2-7|TRBD1|TRBV6-6
CASSSRQGTFYKQYF
TGTGCCAGCAGTAGCCGACAGGGAACCTTCTACAAGCAGTACTTC
>-|TRBJ2-2|TRBD1|TRBV25-1
CASEGQGAFTGELFF
TGTGCCAGCGAGGGACAGGGGGCATTCACCGGGGAGCTGTTTTTT
>many|TRBJ2-7|TRBD2|TRBV12-3/TRBV12-4
CASRRAGASYEQYF
TGTGCCAGCAGACGAGCGGGGGCATCCTACGAGCAGTACTTC
>few|TRBJ2-7|-|TRBV2
CASSEEYEQYF
TGTGCCAGCAGTGAGGAGTACGAGCAGTACTTC
>-|TRBJ1-4|TRBD1|TRBV20-1
CNTSGHRGREGLSF
TGCAATACTTCCGGGCATAGGGGGCGCGAAGGGCTGTCTTTT
>many|TRBJ1-2|-|TRBV12-3/TRBV12-4
CASCVRRLANRRGGYTF
TGTGCCAGCTGTGTCAGGCGGTTGGCTAATCGAAGGGGCGGCTACACCTTC
>-|TRBJ1-4|-|TRBV12-3/TRBV12-4
CAGSAIGATNEKLFF
TGTGCCGGCAGCGCCATTGGGGCAACTAATGAAAAACTGTTTTTT
>-|TRBJ2-5|TRBD1|TRBV11-3
CASSLGQIETQYF
TGTGCCAGCAGCTTGGGACAGATAGAGACCCAGTACTTC
>-|TRBJ2-1|-|TRBV7-9
CASSLSGYNEQSF
TGTGCCAGCAGCCTTAGCGGTTACAATGAGCAGTCCTTC
>-|TRBJ2-3|-|TRBV11-1
CASSSRGPITDTQYF
TGTGCCAGCAGCTCAAGGGGACCAATCACAGATACGCAGTATTTT
>-|TRBJ2-2|-|TRBV4-3
CASGQNGGRQTGELFF
TGCGCCAGCGGCCAAAACGGGGGGCGGCAAACCGGGGAGCTGTTTTTT
>medium-sized|TRBJ2-2|-|TRBV11-2
CASSQILTTGELFF
TGTGCCAGCAGCCAAATACTTACCACCGGGGAGCTGTTTTTT
>-|TRBJ2-3|TRBD1|TRBV28
CASTRGPGDTQYF
TGTGCCAGCACAAGGGGGCCAGGTGATACGCAGTATTTT
>many|TRBJ1-3|-|TRBV13
CASSLVGLTGNTIYF
TGTGCCAGCAGCTTAGTGGGTCTTACTGGAAACACCATATATTTT
>once|TRBJ1-6|TRBD1|TRBV12-3/TRBV12-4
CASGFQGVYRAALHF
TGTGCCAGCGGTTTCCAGGGGGTGTATCGGGCGGCCCTCCACTTT
>medium-sized|TRBJ2-3|-|TRBV12-3/TRBV12-4
CASSYARDTQYF
TGTGCCAGCAGCTATGCTCGAGATACGCAGTATTTT
>-|TRBJ2-1|TRBD2|TRBV24-1
CATSVQRTSGRVYAQFF
TGTGCCACCAGTGTCCAAAGGACTAGCGGGAGAGTCTATGCACAGTTCTTC
>-|TRBJ2-1|TRBD1|TRBV12-5
CASGLVQGQAIEEQFF
TGTGCTAGTGGTTTGGTACAAGGACAGGCTATCGAGGAGCAGTTCTTC
>once|TRBJ2-7|TRBD1|TRBV29-1
CSGLGQGAYEQYF
TGCAGCGGCTTAGGACAGGGGGCCTACGAGCAGTACTTC
>many|TRBJ2-4|-|TRBV6-5
CASSYSSRGAKNIQYF
TGTGCCAGCAGTTACTCGAGCAGGGGAGCCAAAAACATTCAGTACTTC
>-|TRBJ2-5|TRBD1|TRBV5-4
CANSPDANRGETQYF
TGTGCCAACAGTCCGGACGCCAACAGGGGGGAGACCCAGTACTTC
>few|TRBJ2-6|-|TRBV19
CASSLTSGGANVLTF
TGTGCCAGTAGTTTAACAAGTGGTGGGGCCAACGTCCTGACTTTC
>many|TRBJ1-5|-|TRBV5-1
CASSPGRDTDQPQHF
TGCGCCAGCAGCCCGGGCCGGGACACAGATCAGCCCCAGCATTTT
>many|TRBJ1-6|-|TRBV6-5
CASRTTALRNSPLHF
TGTGCCAGCAGAACGACGGCCTTGAGGAATTCACCCCTCCACTTT
>-|TRBJ2-5|-|TRBV4-3
CASSQDMRAGAYSAQYF
TGCGCCAGCAGCCAAGACATGCGGGCGGGGGCCTACTCGGCCCAGTACTTC
>-|TRBJ2-3|-|TRBV29-1
CSVDWQGTDTKYF
TGCAGCGTTGATTGGCAGGGAACAGATACGAAGTATTTT